Listed below are T cell receptor beta chains from one sample, sequenced in a study of cytomegalovirus exposure and HLA in healthy donors. Method: immunoSEQ multiplex PCR; TCRdb's copy keeps in-frame clones and lacks some. The sample has 150,000 or so clones, more than 60% seen once. Sequencing input: PBMCs. The receptors here all came from a woman aged 40-49 years in good health and CMV-seronegative. The CDR3 runs from the conserved cysteine through the conserved F or W. The D gene is left open where the match is weak. Only part of the rows carry a size: once, few, many, or a class if the clone is expanded.

abundance: few; j_gene: TRBJ1-6; d_gene: NA; v_gene: TRBV6-5; CDR3nt: TGTGCCAGCAGTTACTTCCGACAGTCTTCACCCCTCCACTTT; CDR3aa: CASSYFRQSSPLHF
abundance: NA; j_gene: TRBJ2-3; d_gene: TRBD2; v_gene: TRBV7-8; CDR3nt: TGTGCCAGCAGCTTAGCTAGCGGGGCCCTGGATACGCAGTATTTT; CDR3aa: CASSLASGALDTQYF
abundance: NA; j_gene: TRBJ2-7; d_gene: NA; v_gene: TRBV6-5; CDR3nt: TGTGCCAGCAGTTACTCGCAGGGGAACGAGCAGTACTTC; CDR3aa: CASSYSQGNEQYF
abundance: once; j_gene: TRBJ1-4; d_gene: TRBD1; v_gene: TRBV13; CDR3nt: TGTGCCAGCAGCTCGTTGACCGGGACAGGGAGAGGTGAAAAACTGTTTTTT; CDR3aa: CASSSLTGTGRGEKLFF
abundance: NA; j_gene: TRBJ2-3; d_gene: TRBD2; v_gene: TRBV10-3; CDR3nt: TGTGCCAGCCAGATACAATTAAGCGGGAGGGCTACAGATACGCAGTATTTT; CDR3aa: CASQIQLSGRATDTQYF
abundance: NA; j_gene: TRBJ1-1; d_gene: NA; v_gene: TRBV5-4; CDR3nt: TGTGCCAGCAGCTGGGACACCTCGAACACTGAAGCTTTCTTT; CDR3aa: CASSWDTSNTEAFF
abundance: NA; j_gene: TRBJ1-2; d_gene: NA; v_gene: TRBV6-1; CDR3nt: TGTGCCAGCAGGGGGATAGGGGGAAACTATGGCTACACCTTC; CDR3aa: CASRGIGGNYGYTF
abundance: NA; j_gene: TRBJ1-5; d_gene: TRBD1; v_gene: TRBV5-1; CDR3nt: TGCGCCAGCAGCATCGGGACAGCAGGGGGGAATCAGCCCCAGCATTTT; CDR3aa: CASSIGTAGGNQPQHF
abundance: once; j_gene: TRBJ2-4; d_gene: NA; v_gene: TRBV4-1; CDR3nt: TGCGCCAGCAGGGGGGCCGAAAAAAACATTCAGTACTTC; CDR3aa: CASRGAEKNIQYF
abundance: once; j_gene: TRBJ1-1; d_gene: NA; v_gene: TRBV6-1; CDR3nt: TGTGCCAGCAGTGAACGGTACGCCATCGAAGCTTTCTTT; CDR3aa: CASSERYAIEAFF
abundance: NA; j_gene: TRBJ1-1; d_gene: NA; v_gene: TRBV11-3; CDR3nt: TGTGCCAGCAGCTTAGATCAGGCGCAGGGGCGATACTCGGGGACTGAAGCTTTCTTT; CDR3aa: CASSLDQAQGRYSGTEAFF
abundance: NA; j_gene: TRBJ2-1; d_gene: NA; v_gene: TRBV5-6; CDR3nt: TGTGCCAGCAGCTTGGAGGGTCGTTTAGGGGCTTCCTACAATGAGCAGTTCTTC; CDR3aa: CASSLEGRLGASYNEQFF
abundance: NA; j_gene: TRBJ2-5; d_gene: TRBD2; v_gene: TRBV10-2; CDR3nt: TGCGCCAGCAGTGTTCGTCTAGCGGGGAGCAAGACCCAGTACTTC; CDR3aa: CASSVRLAGSKTQYF
abundance: few; j_gene: TRBJ1-1; d_gene: NA; v_gene: TRBV5-1; CDR3nt: TGCGCCAGCAGCTTAATCAGGGTAGAAGCTGAAGCTTTCTTT; CDR3aa: CASSLIRVEAEAFF
abundance: few; j_gene: TRBJ2-7; d_gene: NA; v_gene: TRBV12-2; CDR3nt: TGTGCAAGTCGCTCCGGGTCAATAGCGGGGGGCTACGAGCAGTACTTC; CDR3aa: CASRSGSIAGGYEQYF
abundance: NA; j_gene: TRBJ2-2; d_gene: TRBD1; v_gene: TRBV28; CDR3nt: TGTGCCAGCAGTTTATTAGTCAGGACAGGGTTGACCGGGGAGCTGTTTTTT; CDR3aa: CASSLLVRTGLTGELFF
abundance: once; j_gene: TRBJ1-2; d_gene: TRBD1; v_gene: TRBV5-6; CDR3nt: TGTGCCAGCAGCTTTATTGACAGGGGGCAAGGCTACACCTTC; CDR3aa: CASSFIDRGQGYTF
abundance: NA; j_gene: TRBJ1-1; d_gene: NA; v_gene: TRBV7-8; CDR3nt: TGTGCCAGCAGAAAAACCGGGGGGGCGCGGGGCGGCACTGAAGCTTTCTTT; CDR3aa: CASRKTGGARGGTEAFF
abundance: once; j_gene: TRBJ1-2; d_gene: NA; v_gene: TRBV6-6; CDR3nt: TGTGCCAGCTACCAAGCAGGGGGCTACACCTTC; CDR3aa: CASYQAGGYTF
abundance: once; j_gene: TRBJ2-2; d_gene: NA; v_gene: TRBV11-3; CDR3nt: TGTGCCAGCACCCAAAGTGGATGGACAGAGCCCAACACCGGGGAGCTGTTTTTT; CDR3aa: CASTQSGWTEPNTGELFF
abundance: NA; j_gene: TRBJ2-1; d_gene: TRBD2; v_gene: TRBV2; CDR3nt: TGTGCCAGCATGGAAGCGGGAGGGTACAATGAGCAGTTCTTC; CDR3aa: CASMEAGGYNEQFF
abundance: NA; j_gene: TRBJ2-2; d_gene: TRBD1; v_gene: TRBV11-3; CDR3nt: TGTGCCAGCAGCTTAGACAGGACAGGGACTGGCGGGGAGCTGTTTTTT; CDR3aa: CASSLDRTGTGGELFF
abundance: NA; j_gene: TRBJ1-2; d_gene: NA; v_gene: TRBV9; CDR3nt: TGTGCCAGCAGCGTAGGAGGGGGGGACTATGGCTACACCTTC; CDR3aa: CASSVGGGDYGYTF
abundance: NA; j_gene: TRBJ1-1; d_gene: NA; v_gene: TRBV28; CDR3nt: TGTGCCAGCAGTTTTTTCACAGGGTACACTGAAGCTTTCTTT; CDR3aa: CASSFFTGYTEAFF
abundance: NA; j_gene: TRBJ1-2; d_gene: NA; v_gene: TRBV6-5; CDR3nt: TGTGCCAGCAGTCCTGGCGGTGGCTATGGCTACACCTTC; CDR3aa: CASSPGGGYGYTF
abundance: NA; j_gene: TRBJ1-2; d_gene: NA; v_gene: TRBV5-1; CDR3nt: TGCGCCAGCAGCTTGGAGGGAGATGGCTACACCTTC; CDR3aa: CASSLEGDGYTF
abundance: NA; j_gene: TRBJ2-7; d_gene: TRBD2; v_gene: TRBV13; CDR3nt: TGTGCCAGCAGCTGGACTAGCGGGGGGCGGTACGAGCAGTACTTC; CDR3aa: CASSWTSGGRYEQYF
abundance: NA; j_gene: TRBJ2-6; d_gene: NA; v_gene: TRBV6-1; CDR3nt: TGTGCCAGCACGATAAGGGGATCCGGGGCCAACGTCCTGACTTTC; CDR3aa: CASTIRGSGANVLTF
abundance: NA; j_gene: TRBJ2-3; d_gene: NA; v_gene: TRBV7-2; CDR3nt: TGTGCCAGCAGCCCGGACTATCTTAGCACAGATACGCAGTATTTT; CDR3aa: CASSPDYLSTDTQYF
abundance: once; j_gene: TRBJ2-1; d_gene: TRBD2; v_gene: TRBV5-1; CDR3nt: TGCGCCAGCAGCAGATCCGGGACTAGCGCATACAATGAGCAGTTCTTC; CDR3aa: CASSRSGTSAYNEQFF
abundance: NA; j_gene: TRBJ2-5; d_gene: NA; v_gene: TRBV5-4; CDR3nt: TGTGCCAGCAGTACGGACGGAGGCCAAGAGACCCAGTACTTC; CDR3aa: CASSTDGGQETQYF
abundance: NA; j_gene: TRBJ2-5; d_gene: TRBD2; v_gene: TRBV4-2; CDR3nt: TGTGCCAGCAGCCAAGCTGGTGGCGGGGGGCCCCAAGAGACCCAGTACTTC; CDR3aa: CASSQAGGGGPQETQYF
abundance: NA; j_gene: TRBJ2-5; d_gene: TRBD2; v_gene: TRBV5-1; CDR3nt: TGCGCCAGCAGCTTGAGCGGGAGGGAGGGGGAGACCCAGTACTTC; CDR3aa: CASSLSGREGETQYF
abundance: NA; j_gene: TRBJ1-1; d_gene: NA; v_gene: TRBV7-9; CDR3nt: TGTGCCAGCAGCCCCGGAGCGGTAGGGTTAGGTATGGACACTGAAGCTTTCTTT; CDR3aa: CASSPGAVGLGMDTEAFF
abundance: NA; j_gene: TRBJ1-6; d_gene: TRBD1; v_gene: TRBV5-4; CDR3nt: TGTGCCAGCAGCTCCAAGTACCGGGACAGGGAGGGTTCACCCCTCCACTTT; CDR3aa: CASSSKYRDREGSPLHF
abundance: once; j_gene: TRBJ1-2; d_gene: NA; v_gene: TRBV28; CDR3nt: TGTGCCAGCAGTTCCCACAGCGGGGGGTCCTTCTATGGCTACACCTTC; CDR3aa: CASSSHSGGSFYGYTF
abundance: NA; j_gene: TRBJ2-5; d_gene: NA; v_gene: TRBV6-1; CDR3nt: TGTGCCAGCAGTGCAGACCAAGAGACCCAGTACTTC; CDR3aa: CASSADQETQYF
abundance: NA; j_gene: TRBJ2-5; d_gene: TRBD1; v_gene: TRBV11-2; CDR3nt: TGTGCCAGCAGCTTAGATATTTGGCAGGGGGCCCTAGGGGAGACCCAGTACTTC; CDR3aa: CASSLDIWQGALGETQYF
abundance: NA; j_gene: TRBJ2-7; d_gene: TRBD1; v_gene: TRBV4-1; CDR3nt: TGCGCCAGCAGCCAAACCCCTCTCCAGGGGGTAAGTACCTACGAGCAGTACTTC; CDR3aa: CASSQTPLQGVSTYEQYF
abundance: once; j_gene: TRBJ1-6; d_gene: NA; v_gene: TRBV28; CDR3nt: TGTGCCAGCAGTTCCCAGGATTCACCCCTCCACTTT; CDR3aa: CASSSQDSPLHF
abundance: NA; j_gene: TRBJ2-7; d_gene: NA; v_gene: TRBV5-1; CDR3nt: TGCGCCAGCAGCTTGGCCCTCGAGCAGTACTTC; CDR3aa: CASSLALEQYF
abundance: NA; j_gene: TRBJ1-2; d_gene: TRBD1; v_gene: TRBV10-3; CDR3nt: TGTGCCATCAGTGAGAATAGGCCAGGGGGCAAGAAGGGTAGCTACACCTTC; CDR3aa: CAISENRPGGKKGSYTF
abundance: once; j_gene: TRBJ2-7; d_gene: NA; v_gene: TRBV6-5; CDR3nt: TGTGCCAGCAGTTACGGGCGCCTGGGCTACGAGCAGTACTTC; CDR3aa: CASSYGRLGYEQYF
abundance: NA; j_gene: TRBJ2-7; d_gene: NA; v_gene: TRBV6-6; CDR3nt: TGTGCCAGCAGGGCCGGGACTCGTAACCGCTACGAGCAGTACTTC; CDR3aa: CASRAGTRNRYEQYF